This T cell receptor beta chain was sequenced during a study of human T cells and chemical hapten exposure. Overall study results and limits: Relative to controls, expanded TCRs formed significantly more large CDR3 similarity clusters.

Trimming pared 6 bases from V and 6 bases from J, leaving 17 bases between. The CDR3 covers 15 residues. This clonotype was observed at least ten times. Its cognate antigen is unknown. Time point specified: pre-sensitization, week 0. The treatment was: therapeutic diphenylcyclopropenone sensitization with weekly scalp DPC. TCRdb re-called the RACE reads with MiXCR, one entry per CDR3 protein. The sample has over 300,000 distinct CDR3 sequences; about 5.1% are singletons. This TCR derives from a woman aged 45-65 years with alopecia areata. Some clones in this sample may be carry-over from other donors' samples. Sample: whole blood, taken in connection with sensitization to the hapten diphenylcyclopropenone (DPC). This rearrangement joins TRBV12-3 or TRBV12-4 to TRBJ2-2; D perhaps matches TRBD1 (6 bases). In DNA form, the CDR3 reads TGTGCCAGCAGAATGACCGGGACAATCGCCGGGGAGCTGTTTTTT. Protein product: CASRMTGTIAGELFF.